These 13 T cell receptor beta chains came from one sample sequenced in a study of blood T cells in healthy people across ages (dated by TCRdb to 2015 to 2017). The library was generated by 5' RACE. Sequenced on an Illumina HiSeq 2500. A second PCR of about 6 to 12 cycles was performed with a sample-barcoded 5' primer and a J-beta primer mix. TCRdb reran the public reads through fastp at Q25 and MiXCR, keeping productive beta chains. Each entry merges the rows of one CDR3 protein and shows their most common DNA and genes. The sample includes about 730,000 distinct CDR3 sequences, with approximately 39% observed a single time. Of the sample, around a fifth is held by the ten largest clones. Sequences were obtained from blood. These receptors came from a woman aged 60-70 years in good health.

The CDR3 loop is CASSEGRHYSNQPQHF. For the CDR3, the DNA is TGTGCCAGCAGTGAAGGGCGACACTATAGCAATCAGCCCCAGCATTTT. This chain joins TRBV6-1 and TRBJ1-5; no definite D call. Trimming cost V 1 base and J 0 bases, with 10 bases left between them. The CDR3 is made up of 16 amino acids. Germline CDR1 and CDR2: MNHNS and SASEGT.

The chain carries TRBV6-5 and TRBJ2-2; TRBD1 matches 7 bases. CDR1 is MNHEY, CDR2 SVGAGI, per germline. CDR3 length equals 15 residues. Losses at the gene ends were 5 bases for V and 6 bases for J; bases not matched to a gene: 9. The CDR3 sequence: CASSERGRIAGELFF. The CDR3 nucleotides are TGTGCCAGCAGTGAAAGGGGGCGAATCGCCGGGGAGCTGTTTTTT.

This clonotype appeared many times. V is TRBV7-3 and J is TRBJ2-1; a weak D match, TRBD1 (5 bases). The CDR3 loop spans 16 amino acids. V lost 4 bases and J 0 bases, leaving 13 bases between the germline ends. Germline-derived CDR1 and CDR2 are SGHTA and FQGTGA. CDR3 nucleotide sequence: TGTGCCAGCAGCTCCGGCTTTGACAGCTCCTACAATGAGCAGTTCTTC. Translating it yields CASSSGFDSSYNEQFF.

As concerns this clonotype: This clone may be a read error of a much larger clone one base away. This chain connects TRBV29-1 to TRBJ2-1; maybe TRBD1 (7 bases). The CDR3 totals 13 residues. The V gene's germline CDR1 is SQVTM and CDR2 ANQGSEA. The CDR3 protein is CGTQTQGGNEQFF. DNA for the CDR3: TGCGGCACCCAAACCCAGGGGGGCAATGAGCAGTTCTTC.

As concerns this clonotype: The junction differs from germline at one of its ends, possibly a read error. The chain recombines TRBV3-1 with TRBJ2-1, with 11 bases lining up with TRBD2. Germline V gene data show CDR1 as LGHDT and CDR2 as YNNKEL (reference sequence). The CDR3 sequence is 16 residues long. As DNA, the CDR3 is TGTGCCAGCAGCCAAGAGTTTGCTAGCGGGAGGAATGGGCAGTTCTTC. Residues: CASSQEFASGRNGQFF.

The gene calls are TRBV18 and TRBJ2-5; TRBD1 agrees at 8 bases. J was trimmed by 4 bases and V by 3 bases; bases with no gene match: 10. The CDR3 sequence is 16 residues long. Germline-derived CDR1 and CDR2 are KGHSH and LQKENI. The CDR3 loop is CASSPGPRQGPETQYF. The DNA of the CDR3 is TGTGCCAGCTCACCGGGGCCCCGACAGGGGCCAGAGACCCAGTACTTC.

This clonotype was counted only a few times. V and J are TRBV20-1 and TRBJ2-5; tentative D call: TRBD2 (6 bases). V lost 0 bases and J 11 bases, leaving 22 bases between the germline ends. Germline values: CDR1 DFQATT, CDR2 SNEGSKA (reference sequence). This CDR3 region has 15 residues. The CDR3 is CSARELGGMLNEQYF. CDR3 in DNA: TGCAGTGCTAGAGAACTCGGCGGGATGTTAAATGAGCAGTACTTC.

The chain joins TRBV7-2 to TRBJ2-4; 7 bases match TRBD1. The J call is doubtful: the DNA matches TRBJ2-7 better. Germline V lookup: CDR1 SGHTA, CDR2 FQGNSA. The CDR3 totals 15 residues. The CDR3 here is CASSLGQGMVREQYF. The CDR3 DNA is TGTGCCAGCAGCTTAGGACAGGGAATGGTACGCGAGCAGTACTTC.

The chain uses TRBV14 and TRBJ1-5, with D tentatively TRBD1 (6 bases). Trimming stripped 4 bases from V and 7 bases from J, with 29 bases between. This CDR3 comprises 19 residues. Germline CDR1 is SGHDN and CDR2 is FVKESK. The DNA of the CDR3 is TGTGCCAGCAGCCCCATTGGTCCCGCCCGGCAGGGGTTAAGGCAGCCCCAGCATTTT. Its protein product is CASSPIGPARQGLRQPQHF.

V is TRBV6-1 and J is TRBJ1-5, with TRBD1 matching 8 bases. Per the germline V gene, CDR1 is MNHNS and CDR2 is SASEGT. This CDR3 contains 15 residues. V trimming: 6 bases; J trimming: 3 bases; junction bases outside the gene matches: 7. CDR3 protein: CASRETGAVNQPQHF. The CDR3 nucleotides read TGTGCCAGCAGGGAGACAGGGGCCGTCAATCAGCCCCAGCATTTT.

The chain joins TRBV9 to TRBJ2-1; no reliable D call. Germline V gene lookup returns CDR1 SGDLS and CDR2 YYNGEE. The CDR3 has 12 amino acids. V was trimmed by 1 base and J by 6 bases, leaving 5 bases between them. CDR3 DNA: TGTGCCAGCAGCGTAACATCCAATGAGCAGTTCTTC. This sequence encodes CASSVTSNEQFF.

The J gene is TRBJ2-2, the V gene TRBV29-1; 7 nucleotides agree with TRBD2. The junction had 14 bases not matched to a gene; V was cut back by 3 bases and J by 1 base. Germline V lookup: CDR1 SQVTM, CDR2 ANQGSEA. This CDR3 region has 18 residues. Written as DNA, the CDR3 is TGCAGCGTTGAGTGGCTCGGGGGGACCGGGGAGAACACCGGGGAGCTGTTTTTT. It specifies CSVEWLGGTGENTGELFF.

CDR3 DNA sequence: TGCAGTGCTCCAGGGGGCGGACAGGGTACCGTGAGAGCTTTCTTT. Translation: CSAPGGGQGTVRAFF. This chain joins TRBV20-1 and TRBJ1-1; 8 bases are shared with TRBD1. The CDR3 consists of 15 residues. Trimming took 5 bases from V and 10 from J; bases not matched to a gene: 18. The V gene's germline CDR1 is DFQATT and CDR2 SNEGSKA (reference sequence).